Here is one TCR beta chain with its context. Its antigen target is currently unknown. Compared with germline, one end of the junction differs, possibly owing to a read error. Using the deep immunoSEQ assay, TCR CDR3 regions were amplified from genomic DNA by multiplex PCR. Extracted genomic DNA from each cell subset was spread evenly across all wells of several immunoSEQ 96-well plates, with each plate serving as a replicate. Each replicate PCR for sorted subsets received about 220 ng genomic DNA, equal to roughly 30,000 T cell genomes. Purified libraries were measured with a Qubit 3.0 fluorometer, size-checked on a Bioanalyzer 2100, and measured again with the KAPA Library Quantification kit. A separate single-read 150-cycle Illumina NextSeq 550 flow cell was used to sequence each immunoSEQ 96-well plate. In the original analysis: Because only junctional sequences without quality scores were contained in the immunoSEQ output, filtering matching that applied to full-length reads could not be performed. To assign V/J genes and CDR3, sequences were annotated using PyIR, a Python wrapper for IgBLAST v1.9, with IMGT germline references. Reads were removed for weak V/J assignments (E-value above 1e-6), missing CDR3, stop codons, out-of-frame junctions, or ambiguous translated residues. A V3J clonotype was defined by an identical inferred V gene, J gene, and CDR3 amino acid sequence. Percentage overlap between repertoires was computed as shared unique clonotypes divided by the size of the smaller repertoire. Repertoire richness was assessed with RTK rarefaction, the Chao1 estimator, and Recon v2.1 estimates of unobserved clonotypes. For all TCRbeta clonotypes obtained by the gDNA method from a few donors, generation probabilities were computed with OLGA. TCRdb took over this immuneACCESS table, retaining in-frame rearrangements with V and J assigned. Such tables are incomplete; in checked studies, under half of the missing clones stem from an unresolved V gene, and the remainder is unexplained. Clonal size and the V and J genes are those of that table, whereas D and trimming came from the DNA. The sample table lists millions of clones, about 95% of them with a count of one. The top ten clonotypes cover 0.85% to 1.3% of the sample.

The sample is drawn from a study of shared clonotypes between healthy human individuals (dated by TCRdb to about 2020). About the study as a whole: A few men and a couple of women, aged 18 to 49 years, made up the cohort. Each donor's leukapheresis produced roughly between about 0.9 and 9.5 billion PBMCs. To estimate repertoire size and how much clonotypes are shared between individuals, the study performed deep sequencing of blood TCR repertoires from 4 to 6 healthy adults. Libraries were prepared and TCR repertoires were sequenced by different laboratories using diverse techniques, in order to increase sequencing depth and limit assay-specific biases. Per donor, three plates each were used for CD4 naive and CD4 memory, two for CD8 naive, and one for CD8 memory.

For the CD8 naive samples, CD45RO-negative cells were positively selected for CCR7, yielding a CD45RA+CCR7+ population from which TemRA cells were excluded. The donors were healthy, HIV-negative adults with no recently reported acute infections or vaccinations. All donors were Caucasian adults living in Nashville, Tennessee, USA. Blood was collected by leukapheresis, and PBMCs were isolated by Ficoll-Histopaque density gradient centrifugation and then cryopreserved in liquid nitrogen vapor phase. Purity and quantity of every magnetically sorted T cell population were checked by analytical flow cytometry. Genomic DNA was isolated from every sorted fraction and measured by UV absorbance on a Nanodrop 2000c. Points the paper makes about the study in general: Based on pairwise subsampling, the degree of clonotype sharing among donors was expected to be affected by sequencing depth. Rarefaction of sorted-subset datasets indicated incomplete sequencing despite the large sequencing depth. Across a few donors, about 5.2% of naive CD4, roughly 3.3% of naive CD8, 2.3% of memory CD4, and about 0.4% of memory CD8 clonotypes were shared. The genetic and exposure-history diversity represented was limited by the small number of donors. Naive subsets generally had larger estimated clonotype richness than memory subsets did. Clonotypes shared by all four sorted-subset donors showed higher generation probabilities than non-shared clonotypes. Only blood was sampled, and tissue TCR repertoires likely differ from those in blood.

As encoded in the germline V gene (reference sequence), CDR1 is SSHAT while CDR2 is FNYEAQ. The CDR3 starts with the cysteine, ends with the phenylalanine, and has 17 residues. The sequence is cut down to CDR3 DNA, 51 bases in frame from base 1. This TCR derives from a young man in good health. The rearrangement joined TRBV7-7 to TRBJ2-5, and 7 junctional nucleotides match TRBD2. The sample taken for sequencing was naive CD8+ T cells sorted from blood. Explained via the paper, the cell subset or site label denotes: CD45RA+CCR7+. The CDR3 region has the sequence CASSPTGGLSFVETQYF. The bases read TGTGCTAGCAGCCCTACGGGGGGACTATCCTTCGTGGAGACCCAGTACTTC.